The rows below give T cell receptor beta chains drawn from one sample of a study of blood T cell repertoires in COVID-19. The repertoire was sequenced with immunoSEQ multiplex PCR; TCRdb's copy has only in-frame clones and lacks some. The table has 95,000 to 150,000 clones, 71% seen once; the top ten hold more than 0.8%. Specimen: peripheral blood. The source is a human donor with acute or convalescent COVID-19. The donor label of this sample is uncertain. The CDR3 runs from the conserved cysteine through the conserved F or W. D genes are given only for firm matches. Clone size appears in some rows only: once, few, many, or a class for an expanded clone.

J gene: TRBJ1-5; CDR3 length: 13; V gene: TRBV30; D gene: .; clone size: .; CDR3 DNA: TGTGCCTGGAGTGCAGGGATGAATCAGCCCCAGCATTTT; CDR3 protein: CAWSAGMNQPQHF
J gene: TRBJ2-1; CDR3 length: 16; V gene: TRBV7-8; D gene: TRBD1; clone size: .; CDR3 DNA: TGTGCCAGCAGCGCACGGAGAGGGGGCAATCACAATGAGCAGTTCTTC; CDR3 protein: CASSARRGGNHNEQFF
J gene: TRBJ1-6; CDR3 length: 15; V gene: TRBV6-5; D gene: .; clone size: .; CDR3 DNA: TGTGCCAGCCGGTCGGGCCGCCGACAGGATTCACCCCTCCACTTT; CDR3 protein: CASRSGRRQDSPLHF
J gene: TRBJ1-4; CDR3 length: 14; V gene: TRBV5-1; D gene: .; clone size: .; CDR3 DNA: TGCGCCAGCAGCTCGGACACCTATAATGAAAAACTGTTTTTT; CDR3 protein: CASSSDTYNEKLFF
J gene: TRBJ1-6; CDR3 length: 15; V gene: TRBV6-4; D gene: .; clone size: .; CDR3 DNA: TGTGCCAGCAGTGACTCGGTAGACAGTAATTCACCCCTCCACTTT; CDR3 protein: CASSDSVDSNSPLHF
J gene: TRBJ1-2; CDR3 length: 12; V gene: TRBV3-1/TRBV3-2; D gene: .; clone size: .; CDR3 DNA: TGTGCCAGCAGCCGAGAGTATCGTGGCTACACCTTC; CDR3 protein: CASSREYRGYTF
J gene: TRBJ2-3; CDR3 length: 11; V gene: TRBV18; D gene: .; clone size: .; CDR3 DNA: TGTGCCAGCTCCCTTACAGATACGCAGTATTTT; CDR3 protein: CASSLTDTQYF
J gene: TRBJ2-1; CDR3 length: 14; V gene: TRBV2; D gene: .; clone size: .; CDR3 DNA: TGTGCCCAATCTCGGGGCGGGGCCTACAATGAGCAGTTCTTC; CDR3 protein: CAQSRGGAYNEQFF
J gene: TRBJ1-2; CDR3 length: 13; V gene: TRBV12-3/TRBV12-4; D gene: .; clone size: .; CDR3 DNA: TGTGCCAGCACCCTACAGGGCGCCTATGGCTACACCTTC; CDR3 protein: CASTLQGAYGYTF
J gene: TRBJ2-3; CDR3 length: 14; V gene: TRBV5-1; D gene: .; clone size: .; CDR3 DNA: TGCGCCAGCAGCTTGGGGGAGTTCACAGATACGCAGTATTTT; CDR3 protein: CASSLGEFTDTQYF
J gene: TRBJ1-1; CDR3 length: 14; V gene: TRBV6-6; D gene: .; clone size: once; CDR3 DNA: TGTGCCAGCAGCCGACAGGCTGGGAACACTGAAGCTTTCTTT; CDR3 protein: CASSRQAGNTEAFF
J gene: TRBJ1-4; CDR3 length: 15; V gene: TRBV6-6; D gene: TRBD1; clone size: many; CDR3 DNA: TGTGCCAGCAGTTACTCAGGACAGGCTAATGAAAAACTGTTTTTT; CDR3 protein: CASSYSGQANEKLFF
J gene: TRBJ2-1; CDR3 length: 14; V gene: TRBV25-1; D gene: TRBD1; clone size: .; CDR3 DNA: TGTGCCAGCGCGGGACAGGGGTTTTGGGTTGAGCAGTTCTTC; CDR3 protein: CASAGQGFWVEQFF
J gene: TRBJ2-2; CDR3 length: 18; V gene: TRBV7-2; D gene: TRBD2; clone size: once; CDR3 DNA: TGTGCCAGCAGCTTGTCGAGCGGGGGGGCCGCGAACACCGGGGAGCTGTTTTTT; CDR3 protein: CASSLSSGGAANTGELFF
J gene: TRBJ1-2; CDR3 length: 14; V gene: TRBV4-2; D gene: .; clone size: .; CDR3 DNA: TGTGCCAGCAGCCAAGATTACAGGGAAGGCGGCTACACCTTC; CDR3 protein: CASSQDYREGGYTF
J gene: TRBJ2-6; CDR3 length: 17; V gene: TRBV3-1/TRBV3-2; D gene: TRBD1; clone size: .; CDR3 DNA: TGTGCCAGCAGCCTGGGACAGGGTTACTCTGGGGCCAACGTCCTGACTTTC; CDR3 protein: CASSLGQGYSGANVLTF
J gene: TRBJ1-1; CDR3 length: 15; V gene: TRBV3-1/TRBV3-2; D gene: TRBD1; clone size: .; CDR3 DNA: TGTGCCAGCAGCCCGACAGGGGTTCGGAACACTGAAGCTTTCTTT; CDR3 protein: CASSPTGVRNTEAFF
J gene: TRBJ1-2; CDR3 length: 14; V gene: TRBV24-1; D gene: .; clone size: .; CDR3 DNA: TGTGCTACCAGTGACTCCAGCAGGCGCTATGGCTACACCTTC; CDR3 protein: CATSDSSRRYGYTF
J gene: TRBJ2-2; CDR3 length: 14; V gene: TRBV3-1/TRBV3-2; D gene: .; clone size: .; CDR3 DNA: TGTGCCAGCAGCCAAGGCAGCGGGACCGGGGAGCTGTTTTTT; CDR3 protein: CASSQGSGTGELFF
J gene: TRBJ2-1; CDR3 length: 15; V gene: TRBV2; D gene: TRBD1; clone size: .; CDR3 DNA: TGTGCCAGCAGTGAAGGGACAGGGGCCTACAATGAGCAGTTCTTC; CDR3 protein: CASSEGTGAYNEQFF
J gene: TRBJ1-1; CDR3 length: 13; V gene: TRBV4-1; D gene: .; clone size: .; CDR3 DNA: TGCGCCAGCAGCCTACAGGAGGGCACTGAAGCTTTCTTT; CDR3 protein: CASSLQEGTEAFF
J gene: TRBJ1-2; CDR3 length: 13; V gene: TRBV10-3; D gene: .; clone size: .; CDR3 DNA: TGTGCCATCAGTGTCAGGGGTGACTATGGCTACACCTTC; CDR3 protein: CAISVRGDYGYTF
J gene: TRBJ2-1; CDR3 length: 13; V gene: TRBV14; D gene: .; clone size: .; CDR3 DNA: TGTGCCAGCAGCCAAGACAGGGTAGATGAGCAGTTCTTC; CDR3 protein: CASSQDRVDEQFF
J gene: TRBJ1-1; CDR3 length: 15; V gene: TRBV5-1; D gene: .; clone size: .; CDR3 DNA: TGCGCCAGCAGCCCCCGTCCGGGGTGGGGCACTGAAGCTTTCTTT; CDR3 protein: CASSPRPGWGTEAFF
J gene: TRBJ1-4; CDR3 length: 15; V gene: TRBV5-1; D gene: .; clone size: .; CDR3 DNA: TGCGCCAGCAGCCCCTACAGGGAAACTAATGAAAAACTGTTTTTT; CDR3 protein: CASSPYRETNEKLFF
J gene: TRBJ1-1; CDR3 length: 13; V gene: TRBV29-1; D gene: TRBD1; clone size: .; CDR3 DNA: TGCAGCGTTGACCCAGGGGGCAGGACTGAAGCTTTCTTT; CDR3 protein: CSVDPGGRTEAFF
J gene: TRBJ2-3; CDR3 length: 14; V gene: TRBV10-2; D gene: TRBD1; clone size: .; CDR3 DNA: TGCGCCAGCAGACCGGACAGGACCGCAGATACGCAGTATTTT; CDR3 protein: CASRPDRTADTQYF
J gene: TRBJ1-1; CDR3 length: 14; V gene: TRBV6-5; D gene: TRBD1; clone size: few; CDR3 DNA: TGTGCCAGCAGGGAGCAGGGGGGCAACACTGAAGCTTTCTTT; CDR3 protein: CASREQGGNTEAFF
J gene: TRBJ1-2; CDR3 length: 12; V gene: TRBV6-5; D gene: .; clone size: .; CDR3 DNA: TGTGCCAGCAGTCCGAACAGGGACGGCTACACCTTC; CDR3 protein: CASSPNRDGYTF
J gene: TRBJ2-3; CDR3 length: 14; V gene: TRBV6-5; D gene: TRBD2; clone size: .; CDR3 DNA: TGTGCCAGCAGGACAGCGGGGGAAGCAGATACGCAGTATTTT; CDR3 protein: CASRTAGEADTQYF
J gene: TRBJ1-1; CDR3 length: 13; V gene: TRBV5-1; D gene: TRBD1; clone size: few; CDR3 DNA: TGCGCCAGCAGCTTGGGGACAGGGGACGAAGCTTTCTTT; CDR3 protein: CASSLGTGDEAFF
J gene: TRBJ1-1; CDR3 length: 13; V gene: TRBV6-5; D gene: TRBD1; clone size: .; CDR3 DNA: TGTGCCAGAAGGGACAGCTTGAACACTGAAGCTTTCTTT; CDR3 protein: CARRDSLNTEAFF
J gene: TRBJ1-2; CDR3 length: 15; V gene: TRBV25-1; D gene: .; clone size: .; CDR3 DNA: TGTGCCAGCAGTGACGGTAACAGAAGAAAGGCCGGCTACACCTTC; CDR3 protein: CASSDGNRRKAGYTF
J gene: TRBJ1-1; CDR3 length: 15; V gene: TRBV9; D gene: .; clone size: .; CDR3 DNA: TGTGCCAGCAGTCTATGGGGCAACCCGAACACTGAAGCTTTCTTT; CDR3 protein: CASSLWGNPNTEAFF
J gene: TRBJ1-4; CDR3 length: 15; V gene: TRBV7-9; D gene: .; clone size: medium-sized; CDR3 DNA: TGTGCCAGCAGCTTAGGCGCAGGGAAGAATGAAAAACTGTTTTTT; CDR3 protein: CASSLGAGKNEKLFF
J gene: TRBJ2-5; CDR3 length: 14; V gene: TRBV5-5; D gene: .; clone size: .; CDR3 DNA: TGTGCCAGCAGCTCAGGACAGCCTTGGGAGACCCAGTACTTC; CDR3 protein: CASSSGQPWETQYF